Shown below are 23 T cell receptor beta chains from a single sample sequenced in a study of T cells in Graves' hyperthyroidism and ophthalmopathy. Authors of the study amplified TCR beta CDR3 regions from RNA transcripts. TCR CDR3 regions were first amplified by RT-PCR with HTBI primers. TCRdb fed the multiplex PCR reads into MiXCR, producing one record per CDR3 protein. The sample holds about 290,000 distinct CDR3 sequences; roughly 15% are singletons and the top ten take approximately 35%. The specimen sequenced was blood. The origin of the receptors is a man aged 25-40 years with Graves' hyperthyroidism.

V gene TRBV30 combines with J gene TRBJ2-7; no clear D gene. V dropped 5 bases and J dropped 0 bases, with 8 bases sitting between them. This CDR3 spans 12 amino acids. Per germline, CDR1 GTSNPN and CDR2 SVGIG (reference sequence). In nucleotides, the CDR3 is TGTGCCTGGCTGACTGTCTCCTACGAGCAGTACTTC. Its protein is CAWLTVSYEQYF.

This clonotype appeared many times. The rearrangement joins TRBV24-1 to TRBJ2-7; no clear D gene. The CDR3 consists of 13 residues. V was shortened by 5 bases and J by 4 bases, with 11 bases between the two germline ends. Per germline, CDR1 KGHDR and CDR2 SFDVKD. CDR3 amino acids: CATSVPGRYEQYF. CDR3 bases: TGTGCCACCAGTGTCCCCGGACGGTACGAGCAGTACTTC.

The CDR3 sequence is CAWSVGGTGNYGYTF. Here the CDR3 DNA reads TGTGCCTGGAGTGTAGGTGGCACAGGGAACTATGGCTACACCTTC. The chain combines TRBV30 with TRBJ1-2; D possibly corresponds to TRBD1 (6 bases). The CDR3 runs 15 residues. V dropped 0 bases and J dropped 2 bases, with 13 bases sitting between them. Germline V gives CDR1 GTSNPN, CDR2 SVGIG (reference sequence).

Many counts were recorded for this clonotype. The chain is built from TRBV20-1 and TRBJ2-1; the match to TRBD1 covers 8 bases. The CDR3 sequence is 14 residues long. CDR1 is DFQATT and CDR2 is SNEGSKA in the germline V gene (reference sequence). Trimming cost V 3 bases and J 8 bases; bases outside gene matches: 9. The CDR3 loop reads CSASRQGPTDEQFF. The CDR3, as DNA: TGCAGTGCTAGTAGACAGGGGCCAACGGATGAGCAGTTCTTC.

The chain couples TRBV2 to TRBJ2-7, with D perhaps TRBD1 or TRBD2 (6 bases each). In germline, CDR1 is SNHLY, CDR2 FYNNEI. The CDR3 runs 14 residues. The V end lost 7 bases, the J end lost 0 bases, and 13 bases lay between the germline ends. CDR3 amino acids: CASKGDSYSYEQYF. As DNA, the CDR3 is TGTGCCAGCAAGGGGGACTCCTACTCCTACGAGCAGTACTTC. Together with reference TRBV2 and TRBJ2-7, the CDR3 gives the full variable domain: EPEVTQTPSHQVTQMGQEVILRCVPISNHLYFYWYRQILGQKVEFLVSFYNNEISEKSEIFDDQFSVERPDGSNFTLKIRSTKLEDSAMYFCASKGDSYSYEQYFGPGTRLTVT.

In this sample, this clonotype turned up many times. The rearrangement uses TRBV11-2 and TRBJ1-6; D is possibly TRBD1 (6 bases). CDR1 and CDR2 from the germline V gene are SGHAT and FQNNGV. The CDR3 runs to 17 residues. V lost 7 bases, J lost 4 bases, and 20 bases lay in between. The CDR3 sequence is CASTNQGTRGYNSPLHF. CDR3 nucleotide sequence: TGTGCCAGCACGAATCAGGGGACCCGCGGATATAATTCACCCCTCCACTTT. The whole variable domain, remainder taken from reference TRBV11-2 and TRBJ1-6, is EAGVAQSPRYKIIEKRQSVAFWCNPISGHATLYWYQQILGQGPKLLIQFQNNGVVDDSQLPKDRFSAERLKGVDSTLKIQPAKLEDSAVYLCASTNQGTRGYNSPLHFGNGTRLTVT.

This chain joins TRBV30 and TRBJ1-2, with 10 bases aligning to TRBD1. The V segment lost 4 bases and the J segment 5 bases; nucleotides outside the gene matches: 7. Germline V gene lookup returns CDR1 GTSNPN and CDR2 SVGIG (reference sequence). This CDR3 is 14 amino acids long. Here the CDR3 reads CAWNLGGQGYGYTF. CDR3 in DNA: TGTGCCTGGAACCTAGGGGGACAGGGGTATGGCTACACCTTC.

There are many counts of this clonotype. The chain recombines TRBV2 with TRBJ2-2; D might be TRBD1 (6 bases). The ends were cut back, 8 bases at V and 2 bases at J, with 12 bases in the middle. The V gene's germline CDR1 is SNHLY and CDR2 FYNNEI. The CDR3 is 14 amino acids. CDR3 sequence: CASLRGHNTGELFF. For the CDR3, the DNA is TGTGCCAGCTTAAGGGGACACAACACCGGGGAGCTGTTTTTT.

The V gene is TRBV5-1, the J gene TRBJ2-3; either TRBD1 or TRBD2 may supply D (6 bases each). The germline V and J ends were trimmed by 6 bases and 2 bases, with 16 bases remaining between them. The CDR3 has 15 residues. In germline, CDR1 is SGHRS, CDR2 YFSETQ. DNA for the CDR3: TGCGCCAGCACGGAAGGGGGGACCGTCACAGATACGCAGTATTTT. Encoded protein: CASTEGGTVTDTQYF.

The chain links TRBV19 to TRBJ1-5, with unresolved D. The CDR3 is made up of 14 amino acids. The V end was cut by 6 bases, the J end by 2 bases, with 11 bases between. Germline V gives CDR1 LNHDA, CDR2 SQIVND (reference sequence). DNA for the CDR3: TGTGCCAGTAGGGGAGGCGGGGGCAATCAGCCCCAGCATTTT. This translates into CASRGGGGNQPQHF.

This chain uses TRBV28 with TRBJ1-5; D is uncertain. V lost 3 bases and J 1 base, leaving 10 bases between the germline ends. The CDR3 has 15 residues. Germline CDR1 reads MDHEN; CDR2 reads SYDVKM. The CDR3 loop reads CASSLEGRSNQPQHF. The CDR3 coding sequence is TGTGCCAGCAGTTTGGAGGGTAGGAGCAATCAGCCCCAGCATTTT.

The sample holds many counts of this clonotype. CDR3 sequence: CSVSSQTNTEAFF. The CDR3 DNA reads TGCAGCGTTAGTAGTCAGACGAACACTGAAGCTTTCTTT. This rearrangement joins TRBV29-1 to TRBJ1-1; D not certain. The CDR3 has 13 residues. Trimming pared 5 bases from V and 1 base from J, leaving 11 bases between. Per the germline V gene, CDR1 is SQVTM and CDR2 is ANQGSEA. Full variable domain (outside the CDR3, taken from reference TRBV29-1 and TRBJ1-1): SAVISQKPSRDICQRGTSLTIQCQVDSQVTMMFWYRQQPGQSLTLIATANQGSEATYESGFVIDKFPISRPNLTFSTLTVSNMSPEDSSIYLCSVSSQTNTEAFFGQGTRLTVV.

This clonotype has a count of ten or more. The chain employs TRBV5-1 and TRBJ2-3, with D unclear. Germline V gene sequence: CDR1 SGHRS, CDR2 YFSETQ. Trimming shortened V by 3 bases and J by 2 bases, and 4 bases separated the two germline ends. The CDR3 spans 12 residues. CDR3 DNA: TGCGCCAGCAGCTACAACACAGATACGCAGTATTTT. Its protein is CASSYNTDTQYF.

This clonotype was seen a few times. The J gene is TRBJ1-1, the V gene TRBV20-1; D remains unclear. V was shortened by 3 bases and J by 7 bases, with 6 bases between the two germline ends. Germline CDR1 is DFQATT and CDR2 is SNEGSKA (reference sequence). The CDR3 runs 10 residues. The CDR3 region has the DNA TGCAGTGCTAGCTTGGTTGAAGCTTTCTTT. It codes for CSASLVEAFF.

The chain uses TRBV4-1 and TRBJ2-2; 10 bases fit TRBD2. Unmatched junction bases numbered 3, after V lost 1 base and J lost 1 base. There are 17 residues in the CDR3. Germline-derived CDR1 and CDR2 are MGHRA and YSYEKL. This chain's CDR3 is CASSQGVAGGNTGELFF. The CDR3 nucleotides are TGCGCCAGCAGCCAAGGGGTAGCGGGAGGGAACACCGGGGAGCTGTTTTTT.

This clonotype was recorded a few times. V and J are TRBV15 and TRBJ2-7, with a weak D call TRBD2 (6 bases). CDR1 and CDR2 (germline): LNHNV, YYDKDF (reference sequence). This CDR3 has 15 amino acids. Between the trimmed V and J ends, which lost 0 bases and 2 bases, there was a span of 11 bases. This CDR3 reads CATSRERAGTYEQYF. The CDR3 DNA is TGTGCCACCAGCAGAGAACGGGCGGGGACCTACGAGCAGTACTTC.

This clonotype has only a few counts. The CDR3 is CASSLNRGAGEKLFF. The CDR3 coding sequence is TGTGCCAGCAGCCTCAACCGGGGGGCAGGAGAAAAACTGTTTTTT. The chain is built from TRBV12-3 or TRBV12-4 and TRBJ1-4; the D gene is possibly TRBD1 (6 bases). The CDR3 contains 15 residues. Trimming left V 6 bases short and J 8 bases short, with 19 bases between.

The V gene is TRBV29-1, the J gene TRBJ2-2, with D possibly TRBD1 on 5 matching bases. This CDR3 spans 13 amino acids. V gave up 4 bases and J gave up 6 bases, with 12 bases separating them. Germline-derived CDR1 and CDR2 are SQVTM and ANQGSEA. CDR3 sequence (DNA): TGCAGCGTTGTACTCCAGGGATCCGGGGAGCTGTTTTTT. The encoded protein is CSVVLQGSGELFF.

This clonotype appeared a few times. This sequence joins TRBV30 and TRBJ2-3, with a weak D call TRBD2 (6 bases). The germline CDR1 and CDR2 sequences are GTSNPN and SVGIG (reference sequence). The CDR3 is 12 residues long. V was clipped by 2 bases and J by 13 bases, with 16 bases between them. CDR3 sequence reads: CAWSPGAGMKYF. The CDR3 DNA is TGTGCCTGGAGTCCCGGTGCGGGAATGAAGTATTTT.

This chain connects TRBV5-1 to TRBJ1-2; perhaps TRBD1 as D (5 bases). Trimming took 3 bases from V and 6 from J, leaving 12 bases between them. This CDR3 comprises 13 residues. Germline values: CDR1 SGHRS, CDR2 YFSETQ. CDR3 sequence reads: CASSSQGSHGYTF. Here the CDR3 DNA reads TGCGCCAGCAGCTCCCAGGGATCGCATGGCTACACCTTC.

The chain uses TRBV30 and TRBJ2-7; D is perhaps TRBD1 (6 bases). Germline CDR1 reads GTSNPN; CDR2 reads SVGIG (reference sequence). This CDR3 contains 13 residues. V gave up 0 bases and J gave up 5 bases, with 11 bases separating them. CDR3 region: CAWSVDRLHEQYF. CDR3 bases: TGTGCCTGGAGTGTAGACAGGCTCCACGAGCAGTACTTC.

The chain has TRBV29-1 and TRBJ2-1; weak D call: TRBD1 (5 bases). Germline V gene sequence: CDR1 SQVTM, CDR2 ANQGSEA. This CDR3 is built from 12 residues. V lost 6 bases and J 6 bases, leaving 12 bases between the germline ends. The CDR3 reads CSVGDSSNEQFF. CDR3 bases: TGCAGCGTCGGCGACAGTTCCAATGAGCAGTTCTTC.

This clonotype showed up just a few times. The rearrangement links TRBV7-9 to TRBJ1-4, with D possibly TRBD1 on 5 matching bases. The germline V gene encodes CDR1 SEHNR and CDR2 FQNEAQ (reference sequence). The CDR3 covers 15 residues. V lost 5 bases to trimming and J lost 3 bases, with 13 bases between them. The CDR3 sequence: CASSIAGPSNEKLFF. The CDR3 bases are TGTGCCAGCAGCATCGCGGGACCCTCTAATGAAAAACTGTTTTTT.